The text below deals with one T cell receptor beta chain. The entry originates in a study of OX40 agonist ivuxolimab in advanced cancers. Turning to the study itself: Melanoma, hepatocellular carcinoma, head and neck or renal cell cancer occurred in dose-escalation patients.

Repertoires were generated with immunoSEQ multiplex PCR, while TCRdb's copy carries only in-frame clones and drops some. The sample shows some 25,000 clones, about 80% of them seen only once. This sequence originates from an adult with an advanced solid tumor such as melanoma, head and neck, liver or kidney cancer. The source was CD4+ or CD8+ T cells sorted from blood, collected in a trial of the OX40 agonist ivuxolimab.

The chain's CDR3 is CASSSPRGAREQFF. The CDR3 DNA reads TGTGCCAGCAGCTCCCCGAGGGGGGCCCGGGAGCAGTTCTTC. V is TRBV7-9 and J is TRBJ2-1; D could derive from TRBD1 or TRBD2 (6 bases each). Between the trimmed V and J ends, which lost 4 bases and 10 bases, there was a span of 17 bases. The germline V gene has CDR1 SEHNR and CDR2 FQNEAQ (reference sequence). There are 14 residues in the CDR3.